This TCR beta chain was sequenced in a study of Graves' ophthalmopathy and Graves' hyperthyroidism. In the study overall: Sampling took place at initial diagnosis, with peripheral blood obtained before any treatment.

As the template, RNA transcripts were used to amplify TCR beta CDR3 regions. HTBI-primed first-round RT-PCR preceded second-round multiplex PCR. MiXCR, applied by TCRdb to the multiplex PCR reads, yields one record per CDR3 protein. This sample has 500,000 to 700,000 distinct CDR3 sequences, with 22% found just once. Aged 18 to 65, hyperthyroidism patients had been newly diagnosed, with under 2 months' duration. Patients were diagnosed from clinical symptoms, serum thyroxine, TRAb, thyroid ultrasound and orbital computed tomography. This clonotype was detected ten times or more. Its antigen is as yet unknown. Study-level points and caveats: Blood repertoires reportedly contained most expanded thyroid clonotypes above 0.001 frequency.

Germline CDR1 MDHEN, CDR2 SYDVKM. V shed 3 bases, J shed 1 base, and the junction held 7 bases outside the gene matches. The CDR3 loop spans 16 amino acids. Material for sequencing was peripheral blood. The chain employs TRBV28 and TRBJ1-1, with 8 bases that match TRBD1. The sequence came from a woman between 18 and 29 years old with stable Graves' hyperthyroidism. Some clones in this sample may be carry-over from other donors' samples. Here the CDR3 DNA reads TGTGCCAGCAGTTTGTGGACAGGGTCGACGAACACTGAAGCTTTCTTT. This encodes CASSLWTGSTNTEAFF.